Described below is a single TCR beta chain sequence and its context. The sample holds a few counts of this clonotype. Its antigen remains unidentified. No qualities accompany the bases; no much larger clone lies one base away. This entry is derived from a study of T-cell memory formation after mild COVID-19 (dated by TCRdb to the early 2020s). For the wider study: Most TCR sequence clusters were specific to one of the two donors. In a couple of donors, T-cell clones that expanded and contracted after mild COVID-19 were followed by sequencing TCRalpha and TCRbeta repertoires longitudinally. Two young, previously healthy adult volunteers made up the cohort, one male and one female.

Ficoll-Paque density gradient centrifugation was used to isolate PBMCs. From the cysteine up to the phenylalanine, the CDR3 has a length of 15 residues. Just the 45-base CDR3 DNA is kept, in frame starting at base 1. V has 6 bases trimmed and J has 0 bases trimmed; junction bases matching no gene number 5. The germline V gene sets CDR1 to SGHTA and CDR2 to FQGTGA. The sequencing machine was an Illumina NovaSeq 6000. TCRalpha and TCRbeta cDNA libraries were built by 5'RACE with constant-segment primers, adding sample barcodes and unique molecular identifiers. RNA was extracted from every sample with Trizol reagent. Amplification of the libraries took two PCR steps, and the second step added a second sample barcode plus Illumina TruSeq adapters. Libraries were sequenced on an Illumina NovaSeq with 2 x 150 bp paired-end reads. In the paper's pipeline: With migec v1.2.7, reads were demultiplexed and then collapsed into UMI-guided consensus sequences. Using mixcr v2.1.11, UMI consensuses were aligned to TRA and TRB V and J templates and then assembled into clonotypes. A clonotype was counted as expanded or contracted only if both edgeR and NoisET called the change significant, with noise models trained on biological replicates. For edgeR calls, a false discovery rate-adjusted p below 0.01 and a log2 fold-change threshold of 1 were applied. As an exploratory analysis of dynamics, PCA with hierarchical clustering was applied to max-normalized trajectories of the 1000 most abundant clonotypes. Each responding clone was given a CD4 or CD8 phenotype based on the CD4+ and CD8+ repertoires, which had been sequenced separately. TCRdb redid the processing of the public reads, applying fastp at Q25 and MiXCR, and retained in-frame beta chains. Here each entry gathers all rows of one CDR3 protein and keeps the most common genes and DNA. It is TCRdb's table, rather than the study itself, that gives the V and J calls and clone size. In all, the sample holds approximately 250,000 distinct CDR3 sequences, and about 16% of those were seen once. The ten most abundant clones make up roughly 20% of the sample.

The paper as a whole reports these results and caveats: Some responding clones were found in pre-infection memory, which suggests that pre-existing cross-reactive memory T cells took part in the SARS-CoV-2 response. SARS-CoV-2 specificity of the second-wave clones peaking on day 37 was not confirmed. Balanced CD4/CD8 phenotypes were observed for clones contracting from day 15 to 85, whereas a bias towards CD4+ was observed for a second wave of clones expanding from day 15 to 37. Contracting CD4+ clones were found mainly in CM and EM memory subsets, while CD8+ clones were enriched in EMRA. The study included only a couple of mild cases, and larger cohorts that include severe cases with pre-infection samples were judged to be necessary.

The sample comprised PBMCs or a T cell subset sorted from them (not recorded which). The TCR sequence derives from a man in his late teens or twenties who had mild COVID-19 (a few samples of this study predate the infection). The sample titles of this study are shuffled in the database, so cell type and time point are left out; the donor was told from shared clones. The sequence is built from TRBV7-3 and TRBJ2-5; 9 bases in between match TRBD2. In nucleotides, the sequence is TGTGCCAGCAGTCCTAGCGGGGCGTACCAAGAGACCCAGTACTTC. This sequence encodes CASSPSGAYQETQYF.